The source of this TCR beta chain is a study of post-analysis software for immune sequencing data. Turning to the study itself: Some patients lacked subtype; others had relapsing-remitting, secondary progressive or progressive-relapsing disease.

The junction had 5 bases not matched to a gene; V was cut back by 6 bases and J by 7 bases. The CDR3 extends over 13 amino acids. TCR beta cDNA libraries had unique molecular identifiers. Around 500,000 cDNA molecules came from around 1 to 9.1 million T cells. TCRdb processed the PCR reads anew with MiXCR; each CDR3 protein has one entry. The sample yields roughly 400,000 distinct CDR3 sequences, roughly 38% seen once. Turning to this clonotype: Its antigen remains unidentified.

Findings of the study overall: Significantly decreased normalized Chao1 diversity was recorded for multiple sclerosis patients relative to controls. F measure grouped same-batch samples tightly together. Comparison of patients with controls showed roughly five TRBV segments more frequent in patients, TRBV5-6, TRBV5-1 and TRBV20-1 among them.

The sequencing sample was made of blood. The TCR originated in a girl under 10 years old with multiple sclerosis. The gene calls are TRBV12-3 or TRBV12-4 and TRBJ1-4; 7 bases map to TRBD1. CDR3 DNA sequence: TGTGCCAGCAGGGTGGGGACAGTTGAAAAACTGTTTTTT. Translated: CASRVGTVEKLFF.